The 11 T cell receptor beta chains listed next were all sequenced from one sample in a study of siplizumab effects on memory and regulatory T cells. The method was immunoSEQ multiplex PCR; TCRdb's version includes in-frame clones alone and lacks a portion of them. The repertoire holds around 100,000 clones, with around 90% as singletons. Sequencing was done on a sample of non-Treg CD4+ T cells sorted from blood. These receptors all come from a human donor in good health.

J is TRBJ2-5 and V is TRBV7-3; D not certain. V was clipped by 5 bases and J by 0 bases, with 13 bases between them. The CDR3 has 15 amino acids. Germline CDR1 is SGHTA and CDR2 is FQGTGA. The CDR3 here is CASSPGPTNQETQYF. The CDR3 DNA follows: TGTGCCAGCAGCCCGGGCCCAACTAACCAAGAGACCCAGTACTTC.

This chain connects TRBV5-1 to TRBJ1-5; D remains ambiguous. CDR1 and CDR2 (germline): SGHRS, YFSETQ. CDR3 length: 13 residues. V lost 4 bases and J 0 bases, leaving 5 bases between the germline ends. This CDR3 is CASSLASNQPQHF. As DNA, the CDR3 is TGCGCCAGCAGCCTGGCTAGCAATCAGCCCCAGCATTTT.

The chain is built from TRBV20-1 and TRBJ2-5; D is unresolved. The germline V gene has CDR1 DFQATT and CDR2 SNEGSKA (reference sequence). The length of the CDR3 is 10 residues. The V end lost 3 bases, the J end lost 6 bases, and 5 bases lay between the germline ends. DNA for the CDR3: TGCAGTGCTAGCTTCCAGACCCAGTACTTC. This translates into CSASFQTQYF.

The chain links TRBV5-1 to TRBJ1-4; 7 bases line up with TRBD1. CDR1 and CDR2 (germline): SGHRS, YFSETQ. The V segment lost 3 bases and the J segment 7 bases; nucleotides outside the gene matches: 9. The CDR3 sequence is 15 residues long. The CDR3: CASSSGGTEREKLFF. DNA of the CDR3: TGCGCCAGCAGCTCTGGCGGGACAGAGCGTGAAAAACTGTTTTTT. Together with reference TRBV5-1 and TRBJ1-4, the CDR3 gives the full variable domain: KAGVTQTPRYLIKTRGQQVTLSCSPISGHRSVSWYQQTPGQGLQFLFEYFSETQRNKGNFPGRFSGRQFSNSRSEMNVSTLELGDSALYLCASSSGGTEREKLFFGSGTQLSVL.

The chain links TRBV7-8 to TRBJ1-3; D gene uncertain. Germline V gene sequence: CDR1 SGHVS, CDR2 FQNEAQ. Trimming stripped 5 bases from V and 3 bases from J, with 14 bases between. CDR3 length equals 15 residues. The CDR3 DNA reads as TGTGCCAGCAGCGCCAATGTTCCGAGTGGAAACACCATATATTTT. Protein product: CASSANVPSGNTIYF.

The V gene is TRBV5-1, the J gene TRBJ2-3; D unclear. Germline loops: CDR1 SGHRS, CDR2 YFSETQ. The CDR3 loop spans 15 amino acids. V was trimmed by 3 bases and J by 0 bases, leaving 11 bases between them. The DNA of the CDR3 is TGCGCCAGCAGCTCGGACGGAACTAGCACAGATACGCAGTATTTT. Encoded protein: CASSSDGTSTDTQYF.

The chain joins TRBV7-8 to TRBJ2-1; D ambiguous. The CDR3 is 15 amino acids. The V end was cut by 2 bases, the J end by 8 bases, with 16 bases between. CDR1 SGHVS and CDR2 FQNEAQ come from the germline V gene. CDR3 coding DNA: TGTGCCAGCAGCTTAAGCGATTCCCGGGTCGATGAGCAGTTCTTC. Its translation is CASSLSDSRVDEQFF.

The V and J genes are TRBV7-3 and TRBJ2-2; weak D call: TRBD2 (5 bases). The CDR3 extends over 12 amino acids. Germline CDR1 SGHTA, CDR2 FQGTGA. V was trimmed by 1 base and J by 12 bases, leaving 9 bases between them. CDR3 in amino acids: CASSLRSGKLFF. The CDR3 DNA is TGTGCCAGCAGCTTAAGGTCGGGGAAGCTGTTTTTT. Full variable domain (remainder filled in from reference TRBV7-3 and TRBJ2-2): GAGVSQTPSNKVTEKGKYVELRCDPISGHTALYWYRQSLGQGPEFLIYFQGTGAADDSGLPNDRFFAVRPEGSVSTLKIQRTERGDSAVYLCASSLRSGKLFFGEGSRLTVL.

The CDR3: CASSLAGGDSNQPQHF. Here the CDR3 DNA reads TGCGCCAGCAGCTTGGCCGGAGGGGACAGCAATCAGCCCCAGCATTTT. This sequence joins TRBV5-1 and TRBJ1-5; TRBD1 might be the D (5 bases). This CDR3 has 16 amino acids. V was pared by 0 bases and J by 1 base, with 11 bases between. Germline lookup yields CDR1 SGHRS and CDR2 YFSETQ. Looking up the rest from reference TRBV5-1 and TRBJ1-5 gives the full variable domain: KAGVTQTPRYLIKTRGQQVTLSCSPISGHRSVSWYQQTPGQGLQFLFEYFSETQRNKGNFPGRFSGRQFSNSRSEMNVSTLELGDSALYLCASSLAGGDSNQPQHFGDGTRLSIL.

This clone was picked up one time. This chain joins TRBV11-2 and TRBJ2-5, with 7 bases fitting TRBD2. The CDR3 runs to 15 residues. Looked up from germline, CDR1 is SGHAT and CDR2 is FQNNGV. The V gene end was trimmed by 6 bases and the J gene end by 5 bases; junction bases not matched to a gene: 12. CDR3 nucleotide sequence: TGTGCCAGCAGTCCTTTAGGGGAGGGCGGTGAGACCCAGTACTTC. It codes for CASSPLGEGGETQYF.

The chain carries TRBV29-1 and TRBJ1-1; TRBD1 might be the D (6 bases). Germline values: CDR1 SQVTM, CDR2 ANQGSEA. The CDR3 loop spans 13 amino acids. V was pared by 0 bases and J by 8 bases, with 13 bases between. CDR3 nucleotide sequence: TGCAGCGTTGAAGATCGACGGGGGCGGGAAGCTTTCTTT. Its protein is CSVEDRRGREAFF.